A selection of T cell receptor beta chains follows, all from one sample in a study of early T cells in non-severe SARS-CoV-2 infection. TCRdb reprocessed the 5' RACE reads via MiXCR and lists one record per CDR3 protein. Altogether approximately 77,000 distinct CDR3 sequences are present, roughly a sixth being singletons, with the ten largest covering more than 10%. Material for sequencing was whole blood. The receptors derive from an adult who was a healthcare worker with PCR-confirmed SARS-CoV-2 infection or an uninfected control (not recorded which). Both conserved end residues are part of each CDR3. A D gene is named only where the DNA matches it firmly.

v_gene: TRBV30; j_gene: TRBJ2-7; d_gene: .; CDR3aa: CAWRGPSYYEQYF
v_gene: TRBV27; j_gene: TRBJ2-7; d_gene: .; CDR3aa: CASSFLGTGSYEQYF
v_gene: TRBV19; j_gene: TRBJ2-5; d_gene: TRBD1; CDR3aa: CASSSGTGVIAGSWTQYF
v_gene: TRBV6-1; j_gene: TRBJ1-1; d_gene: .; CDR3aa: CASSRQTEAFF
v_gene: TRBV6-5; j_gene: TRBJ2-7; d_gene: TRBD1; CDR3aa: CASSYNRGQGSYEQYF
v_gene: TRBV4-3; j_gene: TRBJ2-5; d_gene: TRBD2; CDR3aa: CASSQAAGRGETQYF
v_gene: TRBV18; j_gene: TRBJ2-7; d_gene: .; CDR3aa: CASSPGFEQYF
v_gene: TRBV4-2; j_gene: TRBJ1-6; d_gene: .; CDR3aa: CASSQDKAEGSNSPLHF
v_gene: TRBV9; j_gene: TRBJ2-1; d_gene: TRBD1; CDR3aa: CASSPGTDYNEQFF
v_gene: TRBV20-1; j_gene: TRBJ1-2; d_gene: TRBD1; CDR3aa: CSASSGGGYGYTF
v_gene: TRBV6-2/TRBV6-3; j_gene: TRBJ2-3; d_gene: .; CDR3aa: CASSYPAGFTDTQYF
v_gene: TRBV20-1; j_gene: TRBJ2-5; d_gene: .; CDR3aa: CSAREGGPQETQYF
v_gene: TRBV6-2/TRBV6-3; j_gene: TRBJ1-6; d_gene: .; CDR3aa: CASTKRVRATASRTLYNSPLHF
v_gene: TRBV24-1; j_gene: TRBJ2-2; d_gene: TRBD1; CDR3aa: CATSEGTVLFANTGELFF
v_gene: TRBV29-1; j_gene: TRBJ2-5; d_gene: TRBD2; CDR3aa: CSVDIAGGGETQYF
v_gene: TRBV3-1; j_gene: TRBJ1-6; d_gene: .; CDR3aa: CASSDGRDYNSPLHF
v_gene: TRBV6-5; j_gene: TRBJ1-6; d_gene: TRBD1; CDR3aa: CASSYSRQGDSPLHF
v_gene: TRBV20-1; j_gene: TRBJ2-1; d_gene: TRBD2; CDR3aa: CSARDRGLGTSSYNEQFF
v_gene: TRBV4-1; j_gene: TRBJ2-7; d_gene: .; CDR3aa: CASSQDQSYEQYF
v_gene: TRBV18; j_gene: TRBJ2-7; d_gene: .; CDR3aa: CASSSESVYEQYF
v_gene: TRBV7-3; j_gene: TRBJ1-3; d_gene: TRBD1; CDR3aa: CASSLLDRGGNTIYF
v_gene: TRBV6-2/TRBV6-3; j_gene: TRBJ2-1; d_gene: TRBD2; CDR3aa: CALASGRYNEQFF
v_gene: TRBV5-4; j_gene: TRBJ2-3; d_gene: .; CDR3aa: CASSRGTDTQYF
v_gene: TRBV5-8; j_gene: TRBJ2-5; d_gene: TRBD2; CDR3aa: CASSFVRTSGRAGETQYF
v_gene: TRBV11-3; j_gene: TRBJ1-2; d_gene: .; CDR3aa: CASSVGQSNGYTF
v_gene: TRBV7-6; j_gene: TRBJ2-3; d_gene: .; CDR3aa: CASSLGAGLGTDTQYF
v_gene: TRBV3-1; j_gene: TRBJ1-2; d_gene: TRBD1; CDR3aa: CATKDRVLPGYTF
v_gene: TRBV20-1; j_gene: TRBJ1-6; d_gene: .; CDR3aa: CSANSQGATSYNSPLHF
v_gene: TRBV19; j_gene: TRBJ1-2; d_gene: .; CDR3aa: CASSIRRVGGYTF
v_gene: TRBV7-9; j_gene: TRBJ2-1; d_gene: .; CDR3aa: CASSLANSSYNEQFF
v_gene: TRBV2; j_gene: TRBJ2-2; d_gene: TRBD1; CDR3aa: CASGDRVAGELFF
v_gene: TRBV18; j_gene: TRBJ2-7; d_gene: TRBD1; CDR3aa: CASSTRDRGVYEQYF
v_gene: TRBV7-2; j_gene: TRBJ1-1; d_gene: .; CDR3aa: CASSVTGNTEAFF
v_gene: TRBV12-3/TRBV12-4; j_gene: TRBJ2-7; d_gene: .; CDR3aa: CASSLTSYEQYF
v_gene: TRBV29-1; j_gene: TRBJ1-1; d_gene: .; CDR3aa: CSVWMGTEAFF
v_gene: TRBV3-1; j_gene: TRBJ2-5; d_gene: .; CDR3aa: CASSQVTEGPRETQYF
v_gene: TRBV7-2; j_gene: TRBJ2-7; d_gene: .; CDR3aa: CASSFYRDYEQYF
v_gene: TRBV7-3; j_gene: TRBJ2-2; d_gene: TRBD1; CDR3aa: CASSPYRDRAGELFF
v_gene: TRBV15; j_gene: TRBJ2-1; d_gene: TRBD2; CDR3aa: CATSRDPLAGGNEQFF
v_gene: TRBV6-5; j_gene: TRBJ1-1; d_gene: TRBD1; CDR3aa: CASSYHTDRGSTEAFF
v_gene: TRBV24-1; j_gene: TRBJ2-1; d_gene: .; CDR3aa: CATSEVGGGYNEQFF
v_gene: TRBV7-9; j_gene: TRBJ1-3; d_gene: .; CDR3aa: CASSLTGSGNTIYF
v_gene: TRBV13; j_gene: TRBJ2-7; d_gene: TRBD2; CDR3aa: CASSLGPGLAGVEQYF
v_gene: TRBV7-2; j_gene: TRBJ1-5; d_gene: .; CDR3aa: CASSLAIGPGTQPQHF
v_gene: TRBV20-1; j_gene: TRBJ2-6; d_gene: .; CDR3aa: CSARGQGGISGANVLTF
v_gene: TRBV6-2/TRBV6-3; j_gene: TRBJ1-5; d_gene: .; CDR3aa: CASSYGQVQPQHF